These 14 T cell receptor beta chains came from one sample sequenced in a study of shared clonotypes between healthy human individuals. The method was immunoSEQ multiplex PCR; TCRdb's version includes in-frame clones alone and lacks a portion of them. There are under 2,500,000 clones in the sample; approximately 95% occur only once, and approximately 0.13% lies in the top ten. The sample was naive CD4+ T cells sorted from blood. Subset defined: CD45RA+ positively selected. Receptors originate from a man aged 18-30 years in good health.

The rearrangement uses TRBV14 and TRBJ1-1, with D possibly being TRBD1 (5 bases). Per the germline V gene, CDR1 is SGHDN and CDR2 is FVKESK. Trimming cost V 1 base and J 5 bases, with 17 bases left between them. The CDR3 consists of 16 residues. The CDR3 reads CASSQVHPSGGTEAFF. In DNA, the CDR3 is TGTGCCAGCAGCCAAGTCCACCCCTCTGGGGGAACTGAAGCTTTCTTT.

V gene TRBV6-4 combines with J gene TRBJ2-1, with 8 bases matching TRBD2. V shed 0 bases and J 8 bases; nucleotides not matched to a gene: 9. The CDR3 is 16 residues long. Per germline, CDR1 MRHNA and CDR2 SNTAGT. CDR3 in amino acids: CASSDSSVAGSHEQFF. For the CDR3, the DNA is TGTGCCAGCAGTGACTCGTCGGTAGCGGGGTCCCATGAGCAGTTCTTC.

The V and J genes are TRBV19 and TRBJ2-7, with 9 bases that match TRBD1. The CDR3 runs to 14 residues. The V segment lost 4 bases and the J segment 4 bases; nucleotides outside the gene matches: 5. Germline-derived CDR1 and CDR2 are LNHDA and SQIVND (reference sequence). The chain's CDR3 is CASSNRQGVYEQYF. CDR3 in DNA: TGTGCCAGTAGTAACCGACAGGGGGTTTACGAGCAGTACTTC. The whole variable domain, remainder taken from reference TRBV19 and TRBJ2-7, is DGGITQSPKYLFRKEGQNVTLSCEQNLNHDAMYWYRQDPGQGLRLIYYSQIVNDFQKGDIAEGYSVSREKKESFPLTVTSAQKNPTAFYLCASSNRQGVYEQYFGPGTRLTVT.

Comments on this clone: One junction end does not reproduce the germline sequence, and a read error may be involved. This chain connects TRBV7-7 to TRBJ2-7, with TRBD2 matching 7 bases. The CDR3 covers 14 residues. Per germline, CDR1 SSHAT and CDR2 FNYEAQ (reference sequence). The CDR3: CASSPMGLTYEQYF. The CDR3 region has the DNA TGTGCTAGCAGCCCGATGGGACTAACCTACGAGCAGTACTTC. The full variable domain, with the rest looked up from reference TRBV7-7 and TRBJ2-7, is GAGVSQSPRYKVTKRGQDVTLRCDPISSHATLYWYQQALGQGPEFLTYFNYEAQPDKSGLPSDRFSAERPEGSISTLTIQRTEQRDSAMYRCASSPMGLTYEQYFGPGTRLTVT.

The chain combines TRBV21-1 with TRBJ2-7. TRBV21-1 is described as a pseudogene. The CDR3 contains 15 residues. For the CDR3, the DNA is TGTGCCAGCATCCTTAAGTGGGGTTATGGGTACGAGCAGTACTTC. The encoded protein is CASILKWGYGYEQYF.

The chain is built from TRBV7-2 and TRBJ2-1, with TRBD2 matching 10 bases. Germline V gene lookup returns CDR1 SGHTA and CDR2 FQGNSA. V lost 5 bases, J lost 2 bases, and 3 bases stayed unmatched. The CDR3 has 15 residues. In nucleotides, the CDR3 is TGTGCCAGCAGCGTTAGCGGGAGGACCTACAATGAGCAGTTCTTC. Amino acids: CASSVSGRTYNEQFF.

The chain uses TRBV4-3 and TRBJ1-4; 9 bases agree with TRBD1. Germline V CDR1 and CDR2: LGHNA, YSLEER. The length of the CDR3 is 15 residues. Germline trimming cut 4 bases from V and 7 bases from J; bases unmatched to any gene: 7. CDR3 region: CASSPGDRVTEKLFF. CDR3 DNA sequence: TGCGCCAGCAGCCCAGGGGACAGGGTGACTGAAAAACTGTTTTTT.

Comments on this clone: In the same sample, other DNA sequences code for this CDR3. The CDR3 loop reads CASSLRQVNTEAFF. In nucleotides, the CDR3 is TGTGCCAGCAGCTTGCGGCAGGTGAACACTGAAGCTTTCTTT. The chain has TRBV7-2 and TRBJ1-1; unclear D gene. The CDR3 is made up of 14 amino acids. Germline lookup yields CDR1 SGHTA and CDR2 FQGNSA. Trimming pared 3 bases from V and 0 bases from J, leaving 8 bases between.

The J gene is TRBJ2-7, the V gene TRBV6-1, with D possibly matching TRBD2 (5 bases). Germline V lookup: CDR1 MNHNS, CDR2 SASEGT. The CDR3 loop spans 11 amino acids. The DNA of the CDR3 is TGTGCTCCTCGGAGGACCTACGAGCAGTACTTC. This encodes CAPRRTYEQYF.

This chain joins TRBV7-3 and TRBJ2-3; 7 bases agree with TRBD2. J lost 5 bases, V lost 2 bases, and 1 base had no gene match. Germline CDR1 and CDR2: SGHTA and FQGTGA. The CDR3 sequence is 13 residues long. CDR3 sequence reads: CASSLWGGDTQYF. The DNA for the CDR3 is TGTGCCAGCAGCTTATGGGGGGGAGATACGCAGTATTTT.

Concerning this clone: This same CDR3 is encoded by further DNA sequences in the sample. This rearrangement joins TRBV6-5 to TRBJ1-1; maybe TRBD1 (5 bases). The V end lost 1 base, the J end lost 1 base, and 7 bases lay between the germline ends. Germline V gene lookup returns CDR1 MNHEY and CDR2 SVGAGI. This CDR3 is 14 amino acids long. This CDR3 reads CASSYLGQNTEAFF. In DNA form, the CDR3 reads TGTGCCAGCAGTTACTTAGGACAGAACACTGAAGCTTTCTTT.

This chain joins TRBV6-5 and TRBJ1-3; 7 bases map to TRBD1. This CDR3 contains 14 residues. Germline CDR1 reads MNHEY; CDR2 reads SVGAGI. J gave up 4 bases and V 6 bases, and 6 bases lay outside the gene matches. CDR3 nucleotide sequence: TGTGCCAGCAGACAGGGGCGCCTCGGAAACACCATATATTTT. It is translated as CASRQGRLGNTIYF.

V usage is TRBV10-3 and J usage is TRBJ2-7; tentatively, D is TRBD1 or TRBD2 (5 bases each). V was cut by 6 bases and J by 0 bases, with 12 bases left in between. The CDR3 has 14 amino acids. The germline gives CDR1 ENHRY, CDR2 SYGVKD. The CDR3 nucleotides read TGTGCCATCAGCTTTGAGGGGAACTCCTACGAGCAGTACTTC. Residues: CAISFEGNSYEQYF.

The rearrangement links TRBV5-1 to TRBJ2-3; 7 nucleotides align to TRBD1. CDR1 and CDR2 (germline): SGHRS, YFSETQ. This CDR3 contains 14 residues. Trimming at V came to 3 bases and at J to 4 bases, leaving 5 bases not matched to a gene. This CDR3 is CASSSNQGADTQYF. CDR3 in DNA: TGCGCCAGCAGCTCTAACCAGGGGGCAGATACGCAGTATTTT.